This entry is about one TCR beta chain. This sample is part of a study of blood T cell repertoires in COVID-19. The assay was immunoSEQ multiplex PCR, and TCRdb's table has in-frame clones only and misses some. The table lists approximately 210,000 clones, about 85% of them singletons. The CDR3 loop spans 16 amino acids. Per germline, CDR1 LGHNA and CDR2 YSLEER. Deletions cut 1 base from V and 5 bases from J, with 15 bases between. The TCR comes from a woman aged 25 to 39 who had recovered from COVID-19. Sequenced material: PBMCs or T cells enriched from blood (not recorded which). The gene calls are TRBV4-3 and TRBJ2-1, with D perhaps matching TRBD1 (6 bases). As DNA, the CDR3 is TGCGCCAGCAGCCAAGCCGACAGGACCCTCCACAATGAGCAGTTCTTC. It encodes CASSQADRTLHNEQFF.